This TCR beta chain was recorded in a study of OX40 agonist ivuxolimab in advanced cancers. Across the whole study: In three patients, partial responses were observed, one with hepatocellular carcinoma and two with cutaneous melanoma.

Looked up from germline, CDR1 is LNHDA and CDR2 is SQIVND (reference sequence). Between the trimmed V and J ends, which lost 9 bases and 5 bases, there was a span of 16 bases. The CDR3 is 13 amino acids. Sequenced by immunoSEQ multiplex PCR; TCRdb stores in-frame clones only, minus some. The repertoire includes over 90,000 clones, roughly nine tenths of them detected once, and around 5.5% sits in the top ten. This clonotype originated in an adult with an advanced solid tumor such as melanoma, head and neck, liver or kidney cancer. The V call is TRBV19, the J call TRBJ1-2, with D possibly matching TRBD1 (6 bases). The material was CD4+ or CD8+ T cells sorted from blood, obtained in a trial of the OX40 agonist ivuxolimab. The CDR3 nucleotides are TGTGCCAGCTCCGGGACATCCTTTTATGGCTACACCTTC. Translated: CASSGTSFYGYTF.